This TCR beta chain was identified in a study of OX40 agonist ivuxolimab in advanced cancers. Looking at the study overall: Averaging 60 years in age, with a range of about 23 to 85, the cohort was 82.7% male.

Per germline, CDR1 MDHEN and CDR2 SYDVKM. With V trimmed by 6 bases and J by 6 bases, 2 bases remained unmatched. This CDR3 has 12 amino acids. Sequencing was performed with immunoSEQ multiplex PCR; in TCRdb, only in-frame clones are kept and a portion is missing. Altogether approximately 62,000 clones are present, approximately 91% being singletons, with the ten largest covering more than 5%. Study-wide results and caveats: Among the lowest peripheral clonal expansion occurred in 0.1-3.0 mg/kg partial responders.

Regarding this clone: What it binds is unknown.

Here the sequenced sample was CD4+ or CD8+ T cells sorted from blood, taken in a trial of the OX40 agonist ivuxolimab. This receptor was obtained from an adult with an advanced solid tumor such as melanoma, head and neck, liver or kidney cancer. V and J are TRBV28 and TRBJ1-5; 7 nucleotides line up with TRBD1. CDR3 loop: CASRGQFQPQHF. In DNA, the CDR3 is TGTGCCAGCAGGGGACAGTTTCAGCCCCAGCATTTT.